Listed below are T cell receptor beta chains from one sample, sequenced in a study of T cell responses to AZD1222 COVID-19 vaccine. Sequencing was performed with immunoSEQ multiplex PCR; in TCRdb, only in-frame clones are kept and a portion is missing. This sample has 80,000 to 95,000 clones, with 70% to 90% found just once. The source was peripheral blood, collected on day 0 of AZD1222 vaccination. Receptors were obtained from an adult in good health. The CDR3 runs from the conserved cysteine through the conserved F or W. D genes are given only for firm matches. Clone sizes are given selectively: once, few, many, or a class where the clone is expanded.

>TRBD1|TRBV7-6|-|TRBJ1-4
TGTGCCAGCAGCACCTGGACAGGGGGAGATGAAAAACTGTTTTTT
CASSTWTGGDEKLFF
>-|TRBV19|-|TRBJ1-1
TGTGCCAGTAGTTCGGGACGGGTATATGCAGGGTGGGGGAACACTGAAGCTTTCTTT
CASSSGRVYAGWGNTEAFF
>TRBD2|TRBV5-4|-|TRBJ2-1
TGTGCCAGCAGCTTGGCCGGGACTAGGAACAATGAGCAGTTCTTC
CASSLAGTRNNEQFF
>-|TRBV11-3|-|TRBJ2-2
TGTGCCAGCAGTCCGAGGGTGGGGGCCGGGGAGCTGTTTTTT
CASSPRVGAGELFF
>TRBD2|TRBV7-3|-|TRBJ2-2
TGTGCCAGCAGCCGCGGGCTAGCGGGGTCTGGGGAGCTGTTTTTT
CASSRGLAGSGELFF
>TRBD1|TRBV2|once|TRBJ1-5
TGTGCCAGCAAACGGGACAGCCCCCCGAGTACGCCCCAGCATTTT
CASKRDSPPSTPQHF
>-|TRBV6-1|-|TRBJ1-1
TGTGCCAGCACCGAAGTAGGTCCGCGCGGCACTGAAGCTTTCTTT
CASTEVGPRGTEAFF
>-|TRBV30|-|TRBJ1-3
TGTGCCTGGAGTGTACAACTGCTCTCTGGAAACACCATATATTTT
CAWSVQLLSGNTIYF
>TRBD1|TRBV27|-|TRBJ1-2
TGTGCCAGCAGTCCGCAGGGGGCGTATCGCTATGGCTACACCTTC
CASSPQGAYRYGYTF
>-|TRBV11-1|-|TRBJ1-2
TGTGCCAGCAGCCAAATCGGGACCTCGAATGGCTACACCTTC
CASSQIGTSNGYTF
>TRBD1|TRBV27|-|TRBJ2-7
TGTGCCAGCAGTCCAGGGACAGGGGGTCTGTACTTC
CASSPGTGGLYF
>-|TRBV19|-|TRBJ1-2
TGTGCCAGTGGGACCCTCGCTGGCTACACCTTC
CASGTLAGYTF
>-|TRBV7-8|few|TRBJ2-7
TGTGCCAGCAGCCCAGACAGGTGGTCCTACGAGCAGTACTTC
CASSPDRWSYEQYF
>TRBD1|TRBV28|-|TRBJ2-1
TGTGCCAGCAGAATGGTTCAGGACAGGGAGTTAGGGCATGAGCAGTTCTTC
CASRMVQDRELGHEQFF
>TRBD2|TRBV7-3|-|TRBJ2-1
TGTGCCAGCAGCCCTAGCGGGGCTTACAATGAGCAGTTCTTC
CASSPSGAYNEQFF
>TRBD1|TRBV27|-|TRBJ1-6
TGTGCCAGCAAGTTTGGGACAGGGGGCGGAAATTCACCCCTCCACTTT
CASKFGTGGGNSPLHF
>-|TRBV11-2|-|TRBJ1-1
TGTGCCAGCCGCCCCCCCCGCGTGGTTGAAGCTTTCTTT
CASRPPRVVEAFF
>TRBD2|TRBV24-1|once|TRBJ2-7
TGTGCCACCAGTGATTCTGCAGCGGGGAACTACGAGCAGTACTTC
CATSDSAAGNYEQYF
>-|TRBV28|-|TRBJ1-1
TGTGCCAGCAAGGAGCAGATGAACACTGAAGCTTTCTTT
CASKEQMNTEAFF
>-|TRBV6-5|-|TRBJ2-5
TGTGCCAGCAGCCCAGGGTTGAAAGAGACCCAGTACTTC
CASSPGLKETQYF
>TRBD1|TRBV15|-|TRBJ2-7
TGTGCCACCAGCACACCCCCCGGACAGGGGTGGTACGAGCAGTACTTC
CATSTPPGQGWYEQYF
>TRBD1|TRBV7-9|-|TRBJ1-2
TGTGCCAGCAGCAAAGAGGCGACAGGGGGCTATGGCTACACCTTC
CASSKEATGGYGYTF
>TRBD1|TRBV19|-|TRBJ2-5
TGTGCCAGTAGTGCGGGGACAGGGGCGGAGACCCAGTACTTC
CASSAGTGAETQYF
>TRBD2|TRBV7-2|-|TRBJ2-7
TGTGCCAGCAGCTTTTCCTCTAGCGGGGGGCCGTACGAGCAGTACTTC
CASSFSSSGGPYEQYF
>-|TRBV27|few|TRBJ1-1
TGTGCCAGCAGGACCCACATGAACACTGAAGCTTTCTTT
CASRTHMNTEAFF
>-|TRBV6-5|-|TRBJ1-1
TGTGCCAGCAACTTTGTACAGGGGAACACTGAAGCTTTCTTT
CASNFVQGNTEAFF
>-|TRBV4-3|-|TRBJ2-7
TGCGCCAGCAGCCAAGACGGAATAGTGCAGTACTTC
CASSQDGIVQYF